This record covers a single T cell receptor beta chain. The data were obtained in a study of blood T cell repertoires in COVID-19. For the study at large: Sites in the United States, Italy and Spain provided acute and convalescent COVID-19 samples. From T cells, B-cell-depleted T cells, or PBMCs came the material, which was cDNA or gDNA.

Original processing methods: Amplified reference gene primers provided the basis for estimating nucleated cell counts. Generated by immunoSEQ multiplex PCR, the TCRdb table keeps only in-frame clones and is missing some. V and J calls and clone size are as listed in that table; D and trimming were resolved from the DNA. Of some 220,000 clones listed, around 84% were seen once; the top ten hold more than 9%. V was clipped by 6 bases and J by 8 bases, with 10 bases between them. The CDR3 has 11 residues. Germline V gives CDR1 SNHLY, CDR2 FYNNEI. The TCR originated in a middle-aged man with active or convalescent COVID-19. The chain joins TRBV2 to TRBJ1-2; TRBD1 is a possible D gene (6 bases). Material: peripheral blood. The CDR3 here is CASRLGAGYTF. DNA of the CDR3: TGTGCCAGCAGATTGGGGGCGGGCTACACCTTC.